A selection of T cell receptor beta chains follows, all from one sample in a study of neurological immune-mediated disorders. TCRdb called the 5' RACE reads again in MiXCR, with one record for every CDR3 protein. The repertoire includes 110,000 or so distinct CDR3 sequences, roughly 3.2% of them detected once, and 1.3% sits in the top ten. The sequencing input was PBMCs. The source is a young woman with multiple sclerosis. CDR3s include the opening cysteine and the closing phenylalanine or tryptophan. The order of the fields is V gene, J gene, CDR3 protein.

>TRBV12-3/TRBV12-4|TRBJ2-1
CASNSAGLNEQFF
>TRBV6-6|TRBJ2-7
CASSEPGQADLEQYF
>TRBV25-1|TRBJ2-5
CASSDLRTDPQETQYF
>TRBV11-2|TRBJ1-2
CASSLDPGVHYGYTF
>TRBV5-1|TRBJ1-5
CASSPDGQGNQPQHF
>TRBV5-6|TRBJ1-2
CASSLIGKGGYTF
>TRBV2|TRBJ1-1
CASSKDALNTEAFF
>TRBV3-1|TRBJ2-7
CASSQALAVYYEQYF
>TRBV20-1|TRBJ2-1
CSAPPGGPGEQFF
>TRBV18|TRBJ2-5
CASSPNLQETQYF
>TRBV5-5|TRBJ2-2
CASSYGTAGELFF
>TRBV5-5|TRBJ1-4
CASSSRPITNEKLFF
>TRBV25-1|TRBJ2-5
CASSRLADIQETQYF
>TRBV20-1|TRBJ2-1
CSAPGVLAGRGLEQFF
>TRBV5-5|TRBJ2-5
CASSTIGGRQETQYF
>TRBV4-1|TRBJ1-2
CASSQPDPRVGGYTF
>TRBV27|TRBJ2-7
CASSQGQAYYEQYF
>TRBV5-6|TRBJ2-1
CASSFPRANEQFF
>TRBV12-3/TRBV12-4|TRBJ1-1
CASSLSGGSSEAFF
>TRBV12-3/TRBV12-4|TRBJ1-5
CASSLGLNQPQHF
>TRBV20-1|TRBJ2-7
CSARELAGGIYEQYF
>TRBV4-3|TRBJ1-2
CASSQDGSGYGYTF
>TRBV7-2|TRBJ2-7
CASSLVAGGESYEQYF
>TRBV27|TRBJ1-5
CASSGTPIRASHSNQPQHF
>TRBV6-5|TRBJ2-1
CASSRLAGGSNEQFF
>TRBV7-2|TRBJ1-3
CASSLKGTGIFGNTIYF
>TRBV12-3/TRBV12-4|TRBJ2-2
CASSDRNTGELFF
>TRBV7-9|TRBJ2-2
CASSLALGQGLAGAGELFF
>TRBV7-2|TRBJ2-7
CASSSLRGSYEQYF
>TRBV27|TRBJ1-2
CASSARGSPYGYTF
>TRBV20-1|TRBJ1-1
CSARDSTNTEAFF
>TRBV20-1|TRBJ2-1
CSAELAARNNEQFF
>TRBV6-6|TRBJ1-6
CVSSSGADNSPLHF
>TRBV10-1|TRBJ1-1
CASSRSGNTEAFF
>TRBV7-2|TRBJ1-1
CASSTSWGAETEAFF
>TRBV7-6|TRBJ2-7
CASSLSVSDYEQYF
>TRBV27|TRBJ1-2
CASRRPGQGDYGYTF
>TRBV6-2/TRBV6-3|TRBJ1-2
CASSVTEVRGYTF
>TRBV20-1|TRBJ2-2
CAGLAGLGGTGELFF
>TRBV7-7|TRBJ2-5
CASSRDGFQETQYF
>TRBV12-3/TRBV12-4|TRBJ2-1
CASSLGLAGGLNEQFF
>TRBV5-1|TRBJ1-2
CASSLADVYGYTF
>TRBV5-1|TRBJ2-7
CASSPTGTDHYEQYF
>TRBV4-3|TRBJ1-4
CASSQDKGGKLFF
>TRBV7-9|TRBJ2-5
CASSPRTEYQETQYF
>TRBV19|TRBJ2-3
CASTSYGWGASTDTQYF
>TRBV16|TRBJ1-2
CASSQSTGGLNYGYTF
>TRBV7-2|TRBJ1-2
CASSLVGPVGGGYTF
>TRBV20-1|TRBJ1-3
CSASYGFSGNTIYF
>TRBV12-3/TRBV12-4|TRBJ2-7
CASSTEVREQYF
>TRBV7-8|TRBJ2-7
CASSFRGQYDEQYF
>TRBV20-1|TRBJ1-1
CSARDTDGEAFF
>TRBV7-6|TRBJ2-1
CASSFPRTVEQFF
>TRBV29-1|TRBJ2-1
CSVRTHPGNNEQFF
>TRBV6-6|TRBJ2-7
CASSHGRSIYEQYF
>TRBV11-1|TRBJ2-2
CAISPGQDTGELFF
>TRBV12-3/TRBV12-4|TRBJ2-6
CASSPPTGRSSGANVLTF
>TRBV3-1|TRBJ1-2
CASSQLGGYGYTF
>TRBV3-1|TRBJ2-7
CASSHQVTSGNREQYF
>TRBV6-6|TRBJ2-7
CASSYKVTGTPPGEQYF